The rows below give T cell receptor beta chains drawn from one sample of a study of blood T cell repertoires in COVID-19. TCRdb's table, derived via immunoSEQ multiplex PCR, lists solely in-frame clones and lacks some. The table includes about 350,000 clones, approximately 84% detected once. Sequencing used PBMCs or T cells enriched from blood (not recorded which). The receptor set was obtained from a woman under 40 who had recovered from COVID-19. Both conserved end residues are part of each CDR3. A D gene is named only where the DNA matches it firmly. The size entry is marked missing in some rows and otherwise reads once, few, many or a size class.

cdr3_aa: CASSLWTGSPLHF
cdr3_nt: TGTGCCAGCAGCTTATGGACTGGTTCACCCCTCCACTTT
d_call: .
j_call: TRBJ1-6
v_call: TRBV3-1/TRBV3-2
clone_size: .

cdr3_aa: CASSRLLAGGPNEQFF
cdr3_nt: TGTGCCAGCAGCCGCCTCCTGGCGGGAGGGCCTAATGAGCAGTTCTTC
d_call: TRBD2
j_call: TRBJ2-1
v_call: TRBV7-2
clone_size: .

cdr3_aa: CASSPRQVNTEAFF
cdr3_nt: TGTGCCAGCAGCCCCCGACAGGTGAACACTGAAGCTTTCTTT
d_call: .
j_call: TRBJ1-1
v_call: TRBV11-2
clone_size: .

cdr3_aa: CASSPQLAGGRDEQFF
cdr3_nt: TGTGCCAGCAGCCCCCAACTAGCGGGGGGGCGCGATGAGCAGTTCTTC
d_call: TRBD2
j_call: TRBJ2-1
v_call: TRBV6-2/TRBV6-3
clone_size: few

cdr3_aa: CAGSFGEEKLFF
cdr3_nt: TGTGCCGGTTCGTTTGGAGAGGAAAAACTGTTTTTT
d_call: .
j_call: TRBJ1-4
v_call: TRBV2
clone_size: .

cdr3_aa: CASTPGSGQYGYTF
cdr3_nt: TGCGCCAGCACCCCTGGTTCAGGGCAGTATGGCTACACCTTC
d_call: .
j_call: TRBJ1-2
v_call: TRBV5-1
clone_size: .

cdr3_aa: CASSGSASQPQHF
cdr3_nt: TGCGCCAGCAGCGGGAGTGCGAGTCAGCCCCAGCATTTT
d_call: .
j_call: TRBJ1-5
v_call: TRBV10-2
clone_size: .

cdr3_aa: CASSAAPPPLHF
cdr3_nt: TGTGCCAGCAGCGCGGCCCCCCCACCCCTCCACTTT
d_call: .
j_call: TRBJ1-6
v_call: TRBV28
clone_size: .

cdr3_aa: CASTRTSGSYEQYF
cdr3_nt: TGTGCCAGCACCCGGACTAGCGGATCCTACGAGCAGTACTTC
d_call: TRBD2
j_call: TRBJ2-7
v_call: TRBV28
clone_size: .

cdr3_aa: CSSTGYTDTQYF
cdr3_nt: TGTTCCTCGACAGGGTACACAGATACGCAGTATTTT
d_call: TRBD1
j_call: TRBJ2-3
v_call: TRBV28
clone_size: .

cdr3_aa: CASSLRGDPISQETQYF
cdr3_nt: TGTGCCAGCAGTCTTCGGGGGGACCCCATTTCCCAAGAGACCCAGTACTTC
d_call: TRBD2
j_call: TRBJ2-5
v_call: TRBV6-6
clone_size: .

cdr3_aa: CASSVVSSGINEQFF
cdr3_nt: TGTGCCAGCAGCGTAGTTAGCAGCGGTATCAATGAGCAGTTCTTC
d_call: .
j_call: TRBJ2-1
v_call: TRBV9
clone_size: .

cdr3_aa: CASSIDRGGGETQYF
cdr3_nt: TGTGCCAGCAGTATAGACAGGGGTGGAGGAGAGACCCAGTACTTC
d_call: TRBD1
j_call: TRBJ2-5
v_call: TRBV6-5
clone_size: .

cdr3_aa: CASSQDAGGNSPLHF
cdr3_nt: TGCGCCAGCAGCCAAGATGCAGGAGGCAATTCACCCCTCCACTTT
d_call: .
j_call: TRBJ1-6
v_call: TRBV4-1
clone_size: .

cdr3_aa: CASSLGLAGPNEQFF
cdr3_nt: TGTGCCAGCAGTTTAGGGCTAGCGGGCCCCAATGAGCAGTTCTTC
d_call: TRBD2
j_call: TRBJ2-1
v_call: TRBV27
clone_size: .

cdr3_aa: CASSSMFNSGYTF
cdr3_nt: TGTGCCAGCAGTTCTATGTTTAATAGTGGCTACACCTTC
d_call: .
j_call: TRBJ1-2
v_call: TRBV28
clone_size: .

cdr3_aa: CASSPGLASYEQYF
cdr3_nt: TGTGCCAGCTCACCCGGACTAGCGAGCTACGAGCAGTACTTC
d_call: TRBD2
j_call: TRBJ2-7
v_call: TRBV18
clone_size: .

cdr3_aa: CASSAGDRTGETQYF
cdr3_nt: TGTGCCAGCAGCGCCGGGGACAGGACGGGGGAGACCCAGTACTTC
d_call: TRBD1
j_call: TRBJ2-5
v_call: TRBV9
clone_size: .

cdr3_aa: CASSAQAGANVLTF
cdr3_nt: TGCGCCAGCAGTGCCCAGGCTGGGGCCAACGTCCTGACTTTC
d_call: .
j_call: TRBJ2-6
v_call: TRBV10-1
clone_size: .

cdr3_aa: CASPPGGCGSNQPQHF
cdr3_nt: TGCGCCAGCCCCCCTGGGGGGTGCGGTAGCAATCAGCCCCAGCATTTT
d_call: .
j_call: TRBJ1-5
v_call: TRBV10-2
clone_size: .

cdr3_aa: CASAPGGGTDTQYF
cdr3_nt: TGTGCCAGCGCTCCCGGGGGAGGCACAGATACGCAGTATTTT
d_call: .
j_call: TRBJ2-3
v_call: TRBV6-5
clone_size: .

cdr3_aa: CASSRDREIEKLFF
cdr3_nt: TGTGCCAGCAGCCGGGACAGGGAGATAGAAAAACTGTTTTTT
d_call: TRBD1
j_call: TRBJ1-4
v_call: TRBV7-9
clone_size: .

cdr3_aa: CASSPQDRGRLGYTF
cdr3_nt: TGCGCCAGCAGCCCCCAAGACAGGGGGCGTCTAGGCTACACCTTC
d_call: TRBD1
j_call: TRBJ1-2
v_call: TRBV5-1
clone_size: .

cdr3_aa: CASSLEGTDTQYF
cdr3_nt: TGCGCCAGCAGCTTGGAGGGGACAGATACGCAGTATTTT
d_call: .
j_call: TRBJ2-3
v_call: TRBV5-1
clone_size: .

cdr3_aa: CASMAAPSYNEQFF
cdr3_nt: TGCGCCAGCATGGCGGCGCCCTCCTACAATGAGCAGTTCTTC
d_call: .
j_call: TRBJ2-1
v_call: TRBV5-1
clone_size: .

cdr3_aa: CASSQDQGQRSLYEQYF
cdr3_nt: TGTGCCAGCAGCCAAGATCAGGGACAGCGATCCCTCTACGAGCAGTACTTC
d_call: TRBD1
j_call: TRBJ2-7
v_call: TRBV14
clone_size: .

cdr3_aa: CASSFGTGSYNEQFF
cdr3_nt: TGTGCCAGCAGCTTCGGGACAGGGTCATACAATGAGCAGTTCTTC
d_call: TRBD1
j_call: TRBJ2-1
v_call: TRBV11-3
clone_size: .

cdr3_aa: CASSLLLDNEQFF
cdr3_nt: TGTGCCAGCAGCTTGCTGTTAGACAATGAGCAGTTCTTC
d_call: .
j_call: TRBJ2-1
v_call: TRBV5-4
clone_size: .

cdr3_aa: CASSNRGSGYEQYF
cdr3_nt: TGTGCCAGCAGCAACAGGGGGTCCGGGTACGAGCAGTACTTC
d_call: TRBD1
j_call: TRBJ2-7
v_call: TRBV6-5
clone_size: .

cdr3_aa: CASSSDRAGLDPEAFF
cdr3_nt: TGCGCCAGCAGCTCTGACAGGGCTGGTCTGGATCCTGAAGCTTTCTTT
d_call: TRBD1
j_call: TRBJ1-1
v_call: TRBV5-1
clone_size: .

cdr3_aa: CASSLAGPPDGELFF
cdr3_nt: TGTGCCAGCAGTTTAGCGGGCCCACCGGACGGGGAGCTGTTTTTT
d_call: .
j_call: TRBJ2-2
v_call: TRBV28
clone_size: .

cdr3_aa: CASSLQGVSYGYTF
cdr3_nt: TGTGCCAGCAGCTTACAGGGGGTTTCCTATGGCTACACCTTC
d_call: TRBD1
j_call: TRBJ1-2
v_call: TRBV7-2
clone_size: .

cdr3_aa: CASSPLGGADYGYTF
cdr3_nt: TGTGCCAGCAGCCCCCTTGGGGGCGCCGACTATGGCTACACCTTC
d_call: .
j_call: TRBJ1-2
v_call: TRBV9
clone_size: .

cdr3_aa: CASSLLSAGGVHEQFF
cdr3_nt: TGTGCCAGCAGCTTGCTATCCGCGGGAGGTGTCCATGAGCAGTTCTTC
d_call: TRBD2
j_call: TRBJ2-1
v_call: TRBV5-6
clone_size: .

cdr3_aa: CASSFEFTGELFF
cdr3_nt: TGCGCCAGCAGCTTCGAGTTCACCGGGGAGCTGTTTTTT
d_call: .
j_call: TRBJ2-2
v_call: TRBV5-1
clone_size: .

cdr3_aa: CASIPTGAGNQPQHF
cdr3_nt: TGTGCCAGCATTCCCACAGGGGCGGGGAATCAGCCCCAGCATTTT
d_call: TRBD1
j_call: TRBJ1-5
v_call: TRBV28
clone_size: .

cdr3_aa: CASSEALRGTNEKLFF
cdr3_nt: TGTGCCAGCAGTGAAGCCTTAAGGGGGACTAATGAAAAACTGTTTTTT
d_call: .
j_call: TRBJ1-4
v_call: TRBV25-1
clone_size: once

cdr3_aa: CASSLVSRGLTGELFF
cdr3_nt: TGTGCCAGCAGCTTGGTGTCCAGGGGGCTCACTGGGGAGCTGTTTTTT
d_call: TRBD1
j_call: TRBJ2-2
v_call: TRBV5-5
clone_size: .

cdr3_aa: CSVVRTGDYGYTF
cdr3_nt: TGCAGCGTTGTTAGGACAGGGGACTATGGCTACACCTTC
d_call: TRBD1
j_call: TRBJ1-2
v_call: TRBV29-1
clone_size: few

cdr3_aa: CASSLSNLGASGDEQYF
cdr3_nt: TGTGCCAGCAGTTTATCGAATTTGGGAGCCTCGGGCGACGAGCAGTACTTC
d_call: .
j_call: TRBJ2-7
v_call: TRBV27
clone_size: .

cdr3_aa: CASSLGGGPTDTQYF
cdr3_nt: TGCGCCAGCAGCTTGGGGGGAGGGCCTACAGATACGCAGTATTTT
d_call: TRBD2
j_call: TRBJ2-3
v_call: TRBV5-1
clone_size: .

cdr3_aa: CASEASGSPNEQFF
cdr3_nt: TGTGCCAGCGAGGCTAGCGGGAGTCCCAATGAGCAGTTCTTC
d_call: TRBD2
j_call: TRBJ2-1
v_call: TRBV27
clone_size: .

cdr3_aa: CASSLADVGTDTQYF
cdr3_nt: TGTGCCAGCAGTCTAGCGGATGTGGGCACAGATACGCAGTATTTT
d_call: TRBD2
j_call: TRBJ2-3
v_call: TRBV25-1
clone_size: .

cdr3_aa: CASSAGGTAFYGYTF
cdr3_nt: TGTGCCAGCAGCGCAGGGGGGACAGCATTCTATGGCTACACCTTC
d_call: TRBD1
j_call: TRBJ1-2
v_call: TRBV7-2
clone_size: .

cdr3_aa: CASSTGGRGNEKLFF
cdr3_nt: TGTGCCAGCAGCACCGGGGGTCGGGGTAATGAAAAACTGTTTTTT
d_call: .
j_call: TRBJ1-4
v_call: TRBV5-4
clone_size: .

cdr3_aa: CAWRVAGGVDTQYF
cdr3_nt: TGTGCCTGGAGGGTAGCGGGGGGCGTCGATACGCAGTATTTT
d_call: TRBD2
j_call: TRBJ2-3
v_call: TRBV30
clone_size: .

cdr3_aa: CASSVPNRGSYEQYF
cdr3_nt: TGTGCCAGCAGCGTCCCCAACAGGGGATCCTACGAGCAGTACTTC
d_call: TRBD1
j_call: TRBJ2-7
v_call: TRBV5-5
clone_size: .

cdr3_aa: CASSLTGLNTEAFF
cdr3_nt: TGTGCCAGCAGCTTAACAGGGTTGAACACTGAAGCTTTCTTT
d_call: .
j_call: TRBJ1-1
v_call: TRBV5-6
clone_size: .

cdr3_aa: CASSLAGGKRGNTIYF
cdr3_nt: TGCGCCAGCAGCTTGGCCGGCGGAAAAAGAGGAAACACCATATATTTT
d_call: .
j_call: TRBJ1-3
v_call: TRBV5-1
clone_size: .

cdr3_aa: CATSVTGGTGNTIYF
cdr3_nt: TGTGCCACCAGCGTTACAGGGGGCACTGGAAACACCATATATTTT
d_call: TRBD1
j_call: TRBJ1-3
v_call: TRBV15
clone_size: .

cdr3_aa: CASSVGASGYNEQFF
cdr3_nt: TGTGCCAGCAGCGTAGGGGCTAGCGGATACAATGAGCAGTTCTTC
d_call: TRBD2
j_call: TRBJ2-1
v_call: TRBV9
clone_size: .

cdr3_aa: CASSGLYEQYF
cdr3_nt: TGTGCCAGCAGTGGGCTTTACGAGCAGTACTTC
d_call: .
j_call: TRBJ2-7
v_call: TRBV25-1
clone_size: .

cdr3_aa: CASSSEQGYNTEAFF
cdr3_nt: TGTGCCAGCAGCTCGGAACAGGGGTATAACACTGAAGCTTTCTTT
d_call: TRBD1
j_call: TRBJ1-1
v_call: TRBV13
clone_size: .

cdr3_aa: CASKRTEINYGYTF
cdr3_nt: TGTGCCAGCAAACGGACAGAAATTAACTATGGCTACACCTTC
d_call: .
j_call: TRBJ1-2
v_call: TRBV6-6
clone_size: .

cdr3_aa: CASSLSGDSPLHF
cdr3_nt: TGTGCCAGCAGCTTAAGCGGGGATTCACCCCTCCACTTT
d_call: .
j_call: TRBJ1-6
v_call: TRBV11-3
clone_size: once